This is a list of T cell receptor beta chains from one sample in a study of blood T cell repertoires in COVID-19. Generated by immunoSEQ multiplex PCR, the TCRdb table keeps only in-frame clones and is missing some. The sample holds 85,000 to 120,000 clones; 84% are singletons and the top ten take 13% to 15%. The sample comprised peripheral blood. The receptors were gathered from a woman aged 60-75 years with acute or convalescent COVID-19. CDR3s include the opening cysteine and the closing phenylalanine or tryptophan. The order of the fields is CDR3 DNA, CDR3 protein, V gene, clone size, D gene, J gene. The D gene is left open where the match is weak. Size is stated for part of the rows, as once, few or many counts, or as a class when the clone is expanded.

CDR3nt: TGTGCCAGCAGCTTAGCAGGCCAGGGCGCCGGGGAGCTGTTTTTT
CDR3aa: CASSLAGQGAGELFF
v_gene: TRBV11-2
abundance: .
d_gene: .
j_gene: TRBJ2-2

CDR3nt: TGTGCCAGCAGCCGGCGAGCTAGCGGGGCGGCAGATACGCAGTATTTT
CDR3aa: CASSRRASGAADTQYF
v_gene: TRBV6-6
abundance: .
d_gene: TRBD2
j_gene: TRBJ2-3

CDR3nt: TGCGCCAGCAGCTCGCAGGCTAGCGGGAGTGCGGCCTACGAGCAGTACTTC
CDR3aa: CASSSQASGSAAYEQYF
v_gene: TRBV5-1
abundance: few
d_gene: TRBD2
j_gene: TRBJ2-7

CDR3nt: TGTGCCAGCAGCCTCCCGACTAGCGGGCCCCAAGAGACCCAGTACTTC
CDR3aa: CASSLPTSGPQETQYF
v_gene: TRBV5-4
abundance: .
d_gene: TRBD2
j_gene: TRBJ2-5

CDR3nt: TGTGCCAGTAGGCCACGGACAGGGAACGATCAGCCCCAGCATTTT
CDR3aa: CASRPRTGNDQPQHF
v_gene: TRBV19
abundance: .
d_gene: TRBD1
j_gene: TRBJ1-5

CDR3nt: TGCAGCGTTGAGGTAACCGGGACAGATCCCTACGAGCAGTACTTC
CDR3aa: CSVEVTGTDPYEQYF
v_gene: TRBV29-1
abundance: .
d_gene: TRBD1
j_gene: TRBJ2-7

CDR3nt: TGTGCCAGCAGTTCCTTGTCGTGGGAGACCGGGGAGCTGTTTTTT
CDR3aa: CASSSLSWETGELFF
v_gene: TRBV27
abundance: .
d_gene: .
j_gene: TRBJ2-2

CDR3nt: TGTGCCAGCAGCGCAGGACAGGGAGGCTACGAAAAACTGTTTTTT
CDR3aa: CASSAGQGGYEKLFF
v_gene: TRBV5-6
abundance: .
d_gene: TRBD1
j_gene: TRBJ1-4

CDR3nt: TGTGCCAGCAGTTACCTCTACGAGCAGTACTTC
CDR3aa: CASSYLYEQYF
v_gene: TRBV6-5
abundance: few
d_gene: .
j_gene: TRBJ2-7

CDR3nt: TGTGCCAGCAGCCCGCCGACAGGTCTTGAAGCTTTCTTT
CDR3aa: CASSPPTGLEAFF
v_gene: TRBV7-9
abundance: .
d_gene: .
j_gene: TRBJ1-1

CDR3nt: TGTGCCAGCATATCGGCGGGAGTGTACGAGCAGTACTTC
CDR3aa: CASISAGVYEQYF
v_gene: TRBV6-6
abundance: .
d_gene: TRBD2
j_gene: TRBJ2-7

CDR3nt: TGTGCCAGCGGTCGACTCGGGGGGGGCTACACCTTC
CDR3aa: CASGRLGGGYTF
v_gene: TRBV27
abundance: .
d_gene: .
j_gene: TRBJ1-2

CDR3nt: TGTGCCAGCAGCCAAGTTGTTTTGGGGGGGGCTGAAGCTTTCTTT
CDR3aa: CASSQVVLGGAEAFF
v_gene: TRBV4-2
abundance: once
d_gene: .
j_gene: TRBJ1-1

CDR3nt: TGTGCCAGCATCCTGTCCGGGAGTTTCACCGGGGAGCTGTTTTTT
CDR3aa: CASILSGSFTGELFF
v_gene: TRBV7-2
abundance: .
d_gene: .
j_gene: TRBJ2-2

CDR3nt: TGCGCCAGCAGCTTGGGGCAGGGTATTAACACTGAAGCTTTCTTT
CDR3aa: CASSLGQGINTEAFF
v_gene: TRBV5-1
abundance: .
d_gene: .
j_gene: TRBJ1-1

CDR3nt: TGTGCCAGCAGCGTAGCTTCCCCAGGTGTGAACACTGAAGCTTTCTTT
CDR3aa: CASSVASPGVNTEAFF
v_gene: TRBV9
abundance: .
d_gene: .
j_gene: TRBJ1-1

CDR3nt: TGTGCCAGCAGTGATCATAGCGGGAGCTACAATGAGCAGTTCTTC
CDR3aa: CASSDHSGSYNEQFF
v_gene: TRBV6-1
abundance: .
d_gene: TRBD2
j_gene: TRBJ2-1

CDR3nt: TGTGCCTGGAGTGAGTTCGCGGAATCTTGGTACAATGAGCAGTTCTTC
CDR3aa: CAWSEFAESWYNEQFF
v_gene: TRBV30
abundance: few
d_gene: .
j_gene: TRBJ2-1

CDR3nt: TGTGCCAGCAAAGGGGAGGAGAGCTCCTACAATGAGCAGTTCTTC
CDR3aa: CASKGEESSYNEQFF
v_gene: TRBV5-6
abundance: medium-sized
d_gene: .
j_gene: TRBJ2-1

CDR3nt: TGTGCCAGCAGCTTAGCGGTAGCGGGGGGGGGTGACAATGAGCAGTTCTTC
CDR3aa: CASSLAVAGGGDNEQFF
v_gene: TRBV7-9
abundance: .
d_gene: TRBD2
j_gene: TRBJ2-1

CDR3nt: TGTGCCAGCAGCGGTACCGCAGGGGCGGGCGGCTACACCTTC
CDR3aa: CASSGTAGAGGYTF
v_gene: TRBV2
abundance: .
d_gene: .
j_gene: TRBJ1-2

CDR3nt: TGTGCCAGCAGCGTAGGGGGCAGAGAGACCCAGTACTTC
CDR3aa: CASSVGGRETQYF
v_gene: TRBV7-9
abundance: .
d_gene: TRBD1
j_gene: TRBJ2-5

CDR3nt: TGTGCCAGCAGCTTAGGGACAGGGGCCTACAATGAGCAGTTCTTC
CDR3aa: CASSLGTGAYNEQFF
v_gene: TRBV11-3
abundance: .
d_gene: TRBD1
j_gene: TRBJ2-1

CDR3nt: TGTGCCAGCAGTGAAATAGGGACAGCTAATTCACCCCTCCACTTT
CDR3aa: CASSEIGTANSPLHF
v_gene: TRBV6-1
abundance: .
d_gene: TRBD1
j_gene: TRBJ1-6

CDR3nt: TGTGCCAGCAGCTTCAGCGGGAGGAACACCGGGGAGCTGTTTTTT
CDR3aa: CASSFSGRNTGELFF
v_gene: TRBV7-3
abundance: .
d_gene: TRBD2
j_gene: TRBJ2-2

CDR3nt: TGTGCCAGCAGTCGCGGGGGAGCCGAGACCCAGTACTTC
CDR3aa: CASSRGGAETQYF
v_gene: TRBV2
abundance: .
d_gene: TRBD2
j_gene: TRBJ2-5

CDR3nt: TGTGCCAGCTCACTACAGGGGCAGGATGAAAAACTGTTTTTT
CDR3aa: CASSLQGQDEKLFF
v_gene: TRBV18
abundance: .
d_gene: TRBD1
j_gene: TRBJ1-4

CDR3nt: TGTGCCATCAGAGCCACTAGCGGGAGTGGGGACGAGCAGTACTTC
CDR3aa: CAIRATSGSGDEQYF
v_gene: TRBV10-3
abundance: .
d_gene: TRBD2
j_gene: TRBJ2-7

CDR3nt: TGTGCCAGCAGGTATTCTAGCGACTCCTACAATGAGCAGTTCTTC
CDR3aa: CASRYSSDSYNEQFF
v_gene: TRBV11-2
abundance: .
d_gene: .
j_gene: TRBJ2-1

CDR3nt: TGTGCCAGCAGTTACAGAGGAAATAATGAAAAACTGTTTTTT
CDR3aa: CASSYRGNNEKLFF
v_gene: TRBV6-5
abundance: .
d_gene: .
j_gene: TRBJ1-4

CDR3nt: TGTGCCAGCAGCCAAGGGGAACAGGGTTTTTTGGAAAAACTGTTTTTT
CDR3aa: CASSQGEQGFLEKLFF
v_gene: TRBV3-1/TRBV3-2
abundance: few
d_gene: .
j_gene: TRBJ1-4

CDR3nt: TGTGCCAGCAGGGGACAGGTGGACTATGGCTACACCTTC
CDR3aa: CASRGQVDYGYTF
v_gene: TRBV6-5
abundance: .
d_gene: TRBD1
j_gene: TRBJ1-2

CDR3nt: TGCAGCGTTGAAGAGTACAGGGATATTTTGAACACTGAAGCTTTCTTT
CDR3aa: CSVEEYRDILNTEAFF
v_gene: TRBV29-1
abundance: .
d_gene: .
j_gene: TRBJ1-1

CDR3nt: TGTGCTAGCAGCCAACTAGCGGGAATCGGAGAGACCCAGTACTTC
CDR3aa: CASSQLAGIGETQYF
v_gene: TRBV7-7
abundance: once
d_gene: TRBD2
j_gene: TRBJ2-5

CDR3nt: TGTGCCAGCAGCCCTTCCCGGGAGACCCAGTACTTC
CDR3aa: CASSPSRETQYF
v_gene: TRBV7-2
abundance: .
d_gene: .
j_gene: TRBJ2-5

CDR3nt: TGTGCCAGCAGTTCCGCGAAACTAGCGGGAATCTACAATGAGCAGTTCTTC
CDR3aa: CASSSAKLAGIYNEQFF
v_gene: TRBV6-2/TRBV6-3
abundance: few
d_gene: TRBD2
j_gene: TRBJ2-1

CDR3nt: TGTGCTAGTGGTGACTGGGAGCAGTACTTC
CDR3aa: CASGDWEQYF
v_gene: TRBV12-5
abundance: .
d_gene: .
j_gene: TRBJ2-7

CDR3nt: TGCGCCAGCAGCCCGATCCCGGACAGCAACAATGAGCAGTTCTTC
CDR3aa: CASSPIPDSNNEQFF
v_gene: TRBV5-1
abundance: few
d_gene: .
j_gene: TRBJ2-1

CDR3nt: TGTGCCAGCAGTAAGCTCGGGGTTGAAGCTTTCTTT
CDR3aa: CASSKLGVEAFF
v_gene: TRBV27
abundance: few
d_gene: .
j_gene: TRBJ1-1

CDR3nt: TGTGCCAGCACCAGACAGGGGAGTCTAATCACCTTC
CDR3aa: CASTRQGSLITF
v_gene: TRBV28
abundance: .
d_gene: TRBD1
j_gene: TRBJ1-2

CDR3nt: TGTGCCAGCAGCCTAAACACCGGGGAGCTGTTTTTT
CDR3aa: CASSLNTGELFF
v_gene: TRBV3-1/TRBV3-2
abundance: .
d_gene: .
j_gene: TRBJ2-2

CDR3nt: TGTGCCTGGAGCCAGACAGTCCCAAACACCATATATTTT
CDR3aa: CAWSQTVPNTIYF
v_gene: TRBV30
abundance: .
d_gene: .
j_gene: TRBJ1-3